Listed here are 24 T cell receptor beta chains from one sample, sequenced in a study of control samples from healthy donors and cancer patients. The repertoire was sequenced with immunoSEQ multiplex PCR; TCRdb's copy has only in-frame clones and lacks some. This table has more than 110,000 clones, roughly 89% appearing once. Sequencing input: blood. These receptors were collected from a man between 25 and 39 years old in good health.

This clone was recorded a few times. This chain links TRBV28 with TRBJ1-2, with no clear D. V was trimmed by 5 bases and J by 7 bases, leaving 11 bases between them. Germline V CDR1 and CDR2: MDHEN, SYDVKM. The CDR3 is 12 amino acids. The CDR3 spells CASSNRVGGYTF. The CDR3 DNA follows: TGTGCCAGCAGTAATCGGGTGGGTGGCTACACCTTC.

The chain recombines TRBV12-3 or TRBV12-4 with TRBJ2-1; possibly TRBD1 or TRBD2 for D (5 bases each). CDR3 length: 13 residues. V lost 8 bases to trimming and J lost 7 bases, with 15 bases between them. The CDR3 DNA is TGTGCCAGCTCTCCAGGGAGCCAAAATGAGCAGTTCTTC. Residues: CASSPGSQNEQFF.

The chain is built from TRBV16 and TRBJ2-7, with D perhaps matching TRBD1 (5 bases). Germline V gene sequence: CDR1 KGHSY, CDR2 FQNENV. The CDR3 extends over 13 amino acids. V was trimmed by 7 bases and J by 6 bases, leaving 16 bases between them. The CDR3 region is CASTPSQGSEQYF. DNA of the CDR3: TGTGCCAGCACCCCTTCCCAGGGATCCGAGCAGTACTTC.

The rearrangement joins TRBV15 to TRBJ2-5; perhaps D is TRBD1 or TRBD2 (5 bases each). The CDR3 totals 15 residues. Germline V gene sequence: CDR1 LNHNV, CDR2 YYDKDF (reference sequence). V shed 0 bases and J shed 5 bases, with 13 bases lying between them. CDR3 sequence reads: CATSRDRPGRETQYF. Written as DNA, the CDR3 is TGTGCCACCAGCAGAGATCGGCCGGGGCGCGAGACCCAGTACTTC. Complete variable domain (other parts from reference TRBV15 and TRBJ2-5): DAMVIQNPRYQVTQFGKPVTLSCSQTLNHNVMYWYQQKSSQAPKLLFHYYDKDFNNEADTPDNFQSRRPNTSFCFLDIRSPGLGDTAMYLCATSRDRPGRETQYFGPGTRLLVL.

The chain uses TRBV4-1 and TRBJ2-1; perhaps TRBD2 as D (6 bases). The CDR3 has 15 amino acids. V was shortened by 1 base and J by 3 bases, with 10 bases between the two germline ends. Germline values: CDR1 MGHRA, CDR2 YSYEKL. CDR3 protein: CASSQAGRDYNEQFF. CDR3 coding DNA: TGCGCCAGCAGCCAAGCTGGGCGGGACTACAATGAGCAGTTCTTC.

The V call is TRBV7-8, the J call TRBJ2-1; 12 bases are a match to TRBD2. Germline loops: CDR1 SGHVS, CDR2 FQNEAQ. The length of the CDR3 is 17 residues. Germline trimming cut 7 bases from V and 0 bases from J; bases unmatched to any gene: 7. CDR3 nucleotides: TGTGCCAGCAACCGACTAGCGGGAGTACGCTCCTACAATGAGCAGTTCTTC. Amino acid sequence: CASNRLAGVRSYNEQFF.

The V call is TRBV28, the J call TRBJ1-5; TRBD1 is a possible D gene (5 bases). The CDR3 spans 15 residues. Trimming shortened V by 8 bases and J by 3 bases, and 17 bases separated the two germline ends. Looked up from germline, CDR1 is MDHEN and CDR2 is SYDVKM. This CDR3 is CASSSSGGNNQPQHF. DNA of the CDR3: TGTGCCAGCTCATCCTCGGGGGGAAACAATCAGCCCCAGCATTTT.

The chain employs TRBV10-2 and TRBJ2-7; 9 nucleotides line up with TRBD1. The CDR3 is made up of 15 amino acids. The germline gives CDR1 WSHSY, CDR2 SAAADI. Losses at the gene ends were 5 bases for V and 6 bases for J; bases not matched to a gene: 11. The CDR3: CASSRGGQGFPEQYF. Written as DNA, the CDR3 is TGCGCCAGCAGTCGAGGGGGACAGGGCTTCCCCGAGCAGTACTTC.

This chain connects TRBV4-2 to TRBJ2-3, with 9 bases matching TRBD1. The CDR3 extends over 14 amino acids. J lost 2 bases, V lost 5 bases, and 2 bases had no gene match. CDR1 LGHNA and CDR2 YNFKEQ come from the germline V gene. The CDR3 reads CASSGDRDTDTQYF. DNA for the CDR3: TGTGCCAGCAGCGGGGACAGGGACACAGATACGCAGTATTTT.

V usage is TRBV9 and J usage is TRBJ2-7, with 10 positions matching TRBD2. Germline V gives CDR1 SGDLS, CDR2 YYNGEE. The J segment lost 2 bases and the V segment lost 3 bases, leaving 5 bases of the junction unmatched. The CDR3 totals 15 residues. The CDR3 sequence: CASSGTSGNAYEQYF. The DNA for the CDR3 is TGTGCCAGCAGCGGAACTAGCGGGAACGCCTACGAGCAGTACTTC.

The CDR3 reads CAWRRRARGNTIYF. The CDR3 DNA reads TGTGCCTGGAGACGCAGGGCGAGAGGAAACACCATATATTTT. V gene TRBV30 combines with J gene TRBJ1-3; tentatively, D is TRBD1 (5 bases). The CDR3 runs to 14 residues. Germline V gene lookup returns CDR1 GTSNPN and CDR2 SVGIG (reference sequence). Trimming pared 3 bases from V and 4 bases from J, leaving 13 bases between.

The J gene is TRBJ2-1, the V gene TRBV28, with TRBD1 matching 10 bases. CDR3 length: 20 residues. The germline gives CDR1 MDHEN, CDR2 SYDVKM. The ends lost 4 bases at V and 3 bases at J; junction bases unmatched: 18. The CDR3, as DNA: TGTGCCAGCAGTTCCGGAGACAGGGGGCGACTCCTAGATATCTACAATGAGCAGTTCTTC. Amino acid sequence: CASSSGDRGRLLDIYNEQFF. Looking up the rest from reference TRBV28 and TRBJ2-1 gives the full variable domain: DVKVTQSSRYLVKRTGEKVFLECVQDMDHENMFWYRQDPGLGLRLIYFSYDVKMKEKGDIPEGYSVSREKKERFSLILESASTNQTSMYLCASSSGDRGRLLDIYNEQFFGPGTRLTVL.

The chain employs TRBV5-5 and TRBJ2-2; D ambiguous. The germline gives CDR1 SGHKS, CDR2 YYEKEE (reference sequence). Trimming removed 1 base from V and 6 bases from J, with 7 bases in between. This CDR3 has 13 amino acids. The CDR3 DNA follows: TGTGCCAGCAGCTTGTATCTAGCCGGGGAGCTGTTTTTT. Its translation is CASSLYLAGELFF.

The genes are TRBV5-4 and TRBJ1-2; maybe TRBD1 (5 bases). Looked up from germline, CDR1 is SGHNT and CDR2 is YYREEE (reference sequence). Trimming cost V 4 bases and J 3 bases, with 16 bases left between them. The CDR3 totals 15 residues. The CDR3 spells CASSNSGGEYYGYTF. CDR3 sequence (DNA): TGTGCCAGCAGCAATTCGGGGGGGGAGTACTATGGCTACACCTTC.

The chain has TRBV29-1 and TRBJ1-1; TRBD1 might be the D (5 bases). CDR1 SQVTM and CDR2 ANQGSEA come from the germline V gene. The CDR3 is 13 amino acids. The V and J ends lost 6 bases and 3 bases respectively, with 14 bases between them. CDR3 nucleotides: TGCAGCGTCCCCGCGGGGCTGTACACTGAAGCTTTCTTT. It specifies CSVPAGLYTEAFF.

V and J are TRBV12-3 or TRBV12-4 and TRBJ1-2; D remains unclear. Trimming pared 3 bases from V and 2 bases from J, leaving 4 bases between. The length of the CDR3 is 12 residues. Written as DNA, the CDR3 is TGTGCCAGCAGTTTTTCGAACTATGGCTACACCTTC. Protein: CASSFSNYGYTF.

This chain connects TRBV12-3 or TRBV12-4 to TRBJ1-2; 9 bases align to TRBD1. There are 13 residues in the CDR3. The V and J ends lost 8 bases and 9 bases, in that order; junction bases with no gene match: 10. DNA for the CDR3: TGTGCCAGCGGCCTAGGACAGGGGCTTAGCTACACCTTC. This sequence encodes CASGLGQGLSYTF.

V is TRBV28 and J is TRBJ2-7; D perhaps matches TRBD1 (6 bases). V lost 5 bases, J lost 4 bases, and 15 bases lay in between. This CDR3 has 14 amino acids. Germline V gene lookup returns CDR1 MDHEN and CDR2 SYDVKM. The CDR3 DNA is TGTGCCAGCAGTCTAGGGGGAAATCCTTACGAGCAGTACTTC. Translating it yields CASSLGGNPYEQYF.

The rearrangement links TRBV2 to TRBJ1-3, with a weak D call TRBD1 (6 bases). This CDR3 has 14 amino acids. Germline V gene data show CDR1 as SNHLY and CDR2 as FYNNEI. Between the trimmed V and J ends, which lost 4 bases and 2 bases, there was a span of 9 bases. The CDR3 sequence is CASSAPGAGNTIYF. For the CDR3, the DNA is TGTGCCAGCAGTGCCCCAGGGGCTGGAAACACCATATATTTT.

In this sample, this clone turned up once. The chain combines TRBV9 with TRBJ2-7; 9 nucleotides align to TRBD2. Germline CDR1 reads SGDLS; CDR2 reads YYNGEE. The junction had 7 bases not matched to a gene; V was cut back by 0 bases and J by 6 bases. CDR3 length: 15 amino acids. The CDR3 region is CASSVGVSGRFEQYF. The CDR3 DNA sequence: TGTGCCAGCAGCGTAGGGGTTAGCGGGAGATTCGAGCAGTACTTC.

J is TRBJ1-1 and V is TRBV11-2, with D possibly being TRBD1 (5 bases). The CDR3 consists of 16 residues. With 5 bases removed from V and 1 base from J, the gap between germline ends came to 17 bases. The germline V gene has CDR1 SGHAT and CDR2 FQNNGV. Here the CDR3 DNA reads TGTGCCAGCAGCCTACTTAGTCCAGGGTCGAACACTGAAGCTTTCTTT. Translating it yields CASSLLSPGSNTEAFF.

This clone was seen a single time. The chain has TRBV9 and TRBJ2-1; TRBD2 matches 7 bases. Germline CDR1 and CDR2: SGDLS and YYNGEE. Unmatched junction bases numbered 5, after V lost 0 bases and J lost 2 bases. The length of the CDR3 is 16 residues. CDR3 sequence (DNA): TGTGCCAGCAGCGTAGGGGGGGGAGTACCCTACAATGAGCAGTTCTTC. Translation gives CASSVGGGVPYNEQFF.

This chain joins TRBV29-1 and TRBJ1-1; D gene ambiguous. This CDR3 has 12 residues. Trimming cost V 3 bases and J 5 bases, with 10 bases left between them. The V gene's germline CDR1 is SQVTM and CDR2 ANQGSEA. The CDR3 is CSVERTLTEAFF. CDR3 DNA sequence: TGCAGCGTTGAGAGGACTTTGACTGAAGCTTTCTTT.

This rearrangement joins TRBV6-6 to TRBJ1-5, with 7 bases aligning to TRBD1. Per germline, CDR1 MNHNY and CDR2 SVGAGI (reference sequence). V lost 7 bases, J lost 3 bases, and 6 bases stayed unmatched. CDR3 length equals 14 residues. CDR3 sequence: CASTPGQYNQPQHF. The CDR3 bases are TGTGCCAGCACCCCGGGACAGTACAATCAGCCCCAGCATTTT.